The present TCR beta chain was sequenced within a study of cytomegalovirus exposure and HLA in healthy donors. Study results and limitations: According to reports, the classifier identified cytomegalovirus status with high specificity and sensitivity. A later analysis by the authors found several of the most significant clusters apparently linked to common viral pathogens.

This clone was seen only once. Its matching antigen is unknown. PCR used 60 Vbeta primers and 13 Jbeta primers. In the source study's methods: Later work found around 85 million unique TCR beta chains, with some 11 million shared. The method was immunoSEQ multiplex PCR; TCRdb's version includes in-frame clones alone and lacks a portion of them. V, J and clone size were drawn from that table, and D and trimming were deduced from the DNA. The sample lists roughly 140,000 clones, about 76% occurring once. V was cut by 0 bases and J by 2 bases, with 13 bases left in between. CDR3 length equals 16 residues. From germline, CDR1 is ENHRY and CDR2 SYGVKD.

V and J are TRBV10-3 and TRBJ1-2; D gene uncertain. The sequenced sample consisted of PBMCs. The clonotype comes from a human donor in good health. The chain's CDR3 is CAISESKTNTNYGYTF. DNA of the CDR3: TGTGCCATCAGTGAGTCGAAAACAAATACGAACTATGGCTACACCTTC.